This TCR beta chain stems from a study of early T cells in non-severe SARS-CoV-2 infection. Study results and limitations: Matching with VDJdb favored anti-spike CD8 responses (missing private and CD4 specificities).

A few counts support this clonotype. Its antigen remains unidentified. Looked up from germline, CDR1 is DFQATT and CDR2 is SNEGSKA (reference sequence). V lost 0 bases to trimming and J lost 5 bases, with 14 bases between them. This CDR3 spans 15 amino acids. Researchers tagged individual cDNA molecules with unique molecular identifiers. TCRdb called the 5' RACE reads again in MiXCR, with one record for every CDR3 protein. The table lists 55,000 to 75,000 distinct CDR3 sequences, roughly 7.7% of them singletons. This receptor was obtained from an adult who was a healthcare worker with PCR-confirmed SARS-CoV-2 infection or an uninfected control (not recorded which). The rearrangement uses TRBV20-1 and TRBJ2-1, with a possible D match to TRBD2 (6 bases). The material sequenced was whole blood. The CDR3 reads CSARDIRGTDNEQFF. DNA of the CDR3: TGCAGTGCTAGAGATATTCGGGGGACCGACAATGAGCAGTTCTTC.